The 21 T cell receptor beta chains listed next were all sequenced from one sample in a study of T cells in Graves' hyperthyroidism and ophthalmopathy. Using RNA transcripts as the source, TCR beta CDR3 regions were amplified. Researchers ran a first-round RT-PCR on the TCR CDR3 using the HTBI primer set. In TCRdb, the multiplex PCR reads were re-called with MiXCR into one record per CDR3 protein. The sample carries about 720,000 distinct CDR3 sequences, roughly 15% recorded once. Source material: blood. The source of these receptors is a man aged 18 to 30 with Graves' hyperthyroidism.

This clonotype was observed a few times. The rearrangement joins TRBV6-6 to TRBJ2-7, with 9 bases fitting TRBD1. V shed 2 bases and J 7 bases; nucleotides not matched to a gene: 3. This CDR3 spans 13 amino acids. CDR1 is MNHNY, CDR2 SVGAGI, per germline (reference sequence). CDR3: CASSYGQGREQYF. In DNA form, the CDR3 reads TGTGCCAGCAGTTACGGACAGGGGAGAGAGCAGTACTTC.

This clonotype appeared a few times. V gene TRBV7-3 combines with J gene TRBJ2-2; D uncertain. The CDR3 has 17 amino acids. Trimming left V 5 bases short and J 2 bases short, with 18 bases between. Germline V lookup: CDR1 SGHTA, CDR2 FQGTGA. CDR3 region: CASSPYLARVNTGELFF. The CDR3 DNA reads as TGTGCCAGCAGCCCCTACCTGGCCAGAGTAAACACCGGGGAGCTGTTTTTT.

The chain links TRBV28 to TRBJ2-1, with D possibly matching TRBD2 (5 bases). V shed 6 bases and J shed 6 bases, with 12 bases lying between them. Germline V gene data show CDR1 as MDHEN and CDR2 as SYDVKM. The CDR3 extends over 13 amino acids. The CDR3 reads CASSYLEGNEQFF. DNA for the CDR3: TGTGCCAGCAGCTACCTTGAGGGCAATGAGCAGTTCTTC.

Many counts were recorded for this clonotype. This chain uses TRBV12-3 or TRBV12-4 with TRBJ1-5, with D perhaps TRBD1 (6 bases). The CDR3 consists of 14 residues. V was pared by 0 bases and J by 5 bases, with 8 bases between. CDR3 DNA sequence: TGTGCCAGCAGTTTAGCGAGGGGGGATCAGCCCCAGCATTTT. The encoded protein is CASSLARGDQPQHF.

This clonotype appeared a few times. This chain links TRBV13 with TRBJ1-1; tentative D call: TRBD1 (6 bases). The germline CDR1 and CDR2 sequences are PRHDT and FYEKMQ (reference sequence). V gave up 1 base and J gave up 6 bases, with 21 bases separating them. This CDR3 has 17 amino acids. CDR3 in amino acids: CASSLEEGGRASPEAFF. The CDR3 DNA follows: TGTGCCAGCAGCTTAGAGGAGGGGGGCAGGGCATCTCCTGAAGCTTTCTTT.

V usage is TRBV6-2 or TRBV6-3 and J usage is TRBJ2-3, with D perhaps being TRBD1 or TRBD2 (6 bases each). The CDR3 is 13 residues long. Trimming took off 6 bases at V and 4 bases at J, with 11 bases between the two ends. The germline gives CDR1 MNHEY, CDR2 SVGEGT. The CDR3 is CASSSEGADTQYF. Written as DNA, the CDR3 is TGTGCCAGCAGCTCGGAGGGGGCAGATACGCAGTATTTT.

A single count supports this clonotype. This may arise from a read error, as a much more abundant clone is one base away. This chain joins TRBV12-3 or TRBV12-4 and TRBJ1-5; D remains ambiguous. There are 16 residues in the CDR3. The CDR3 DNA is TGTGCCAGCAGTCCCTCACTTGGGGTGAGCAATCAGCCCCAGCGTTTT. Its translation is CASSPSLGVSNQPQRF.

The table lists this clonotype with many counts. This chain uses TRBV15 with TRBJ2-7; D is ambiguous. The CDR3 consists of 15 residues. V lost 3 bases and J lost 0, with 12 bases in between. Germline V gene data show CDR1 as LNHNV and CDR2 as YYDKDF (reference sequence). CDR3 bases: TGTGCCACCAGCAGCGTCCGCAGCTTCTCCTACGAGCAGTACTTC. It is translated as CATSSVRSFSYEQYF.

About this clonotype: A read error may produce the germline difference seen at one junction end. The chain has TRBV6-6 and TRBJ1-2; D is ambiguous. Germline values: CDR1 MNHNY, CDR2 SVGAGI (reference sequence). The CDR3 has 14 residues. The CDR3 loop is CASSYSSGSYGYIF. In nucleotides, the CDR3 is TGTGCCAGCAGTTACTCATCGGGTTCCTATGGCTACATCTTC.

The chain recombines TRBV2 with TRBJ2-5; 15 bases fit TRBD2. There are 13 residues in the CDR3. V lost 6 bases, J lost 13 bases, and 6 bases stayed unmatched. Germline V gene lookup returns CDR1 SNHLY and CDR2 FYNNEI. CDR3 in DNA: TGTGCCAGCAGGGGACTAGCGGGAGGAGGTTGGTACTTC. It is translated as CASRGLAGGGWYF.

This clonotype was seen many times. The V call is TRBV18, the J call TRBJ2-1; 10 bases agree with TRBD2. The germline V gene encodes CDR1 KGHSH and CDR2 LQKENI. V dropped 2 bases and J dropped 7; count of bases not matched to a gene: 5. The CDR3 length is 15 residues. CDR3 in amino acids: CASSPGSGRGNEQFF. The CDR3 nucleotides are TGTGCCAGCTCACCAGGAAGCGGGAGGGGGAATGAGCAGTTCTTC. Full variable domain (remainder filled in from reference TRBV18 and TRBJ2-1): NAGVMQNPRHLVRRRGQEARLRCSPMKGHSHVYWYRQLPEEGLKFMVYLQKENIIDESGMPKERFSAEFPKEGPSILRIQQVVRGDSAAYFCASSPGSGRGNEQFFGPGTRLTVL.

This clonotype has a count of ten or more. The rearrangement joins TRBV27 to TRBJ2-1, with TRBD2 matching 9 bases. V lost 5 bases to trimming and J lost 7 bases; unmatched junction nucleotides: 9. The V gene's germline CDR1 is MNHEY and CDR2 SMNVEV (reference sequence). The CDR3 sequence is 15 residues long. The CDR3 loop reads CASSHIAGDGNEQFF. The CDR3, as DNA: TGTGCCAGCAGTCATATAGCGGGAGATGGGAATGAGCAGTTCTTC.

The V call is TRBV20-1, the J call TRBJ2-4; D not resolved. Trimming left V 5 bases short and J 0 bases short, with 8 bases between. Germline V lookup: CDR1 DFQATT, CDR2 SNEGSKA (reference sequence). The CDR3 is made up of 13 amino acids. CDR3 region: CSAFRGAKNIQYF. As DNA, the CDR3 is TGCAGTGCTTTCCGCGGAGCCAAAAACATTCAGTACTTC.

The table lists this clonotype with a few counts. The J gene is TRBJ2-5, the V gene TRBV28; 11 positions agree with TRBD2. Germline V lookup: CDR1 MDHEN, CDR2 SYDVKM. The CDR3 runs to 16 residues. The V segment lost 7 bases and the J segment 3 bases; nucleotides outside the gene matches: 10. Written as DNA, the CDR3 is TGTGCCAGCAAAGGAGTTAGCGGGAGGGCGGAAGAGACCCAGTACTTC. It encodes CASKGVSGRAEETQYF. Full variable domain (missing parts from reference TRBV28 and TRBJ2-5): DVKVTQSSRYLVKRTGEKVFLECVQDMDHENMFWYRQDPGLGLRLIYFSYDVKMKEKGDIPEGYSVSREKKERFSLILESASTNQTSMYLCASKGVSGRAEETQYFGPGTRLLVL.

The chain carries TRBV7-2 and TRBJ2-3; D is possibly TRBD2 (6 bases). The CDR3 spans 15 residues. V shed 6 bases and J shed 2 bases, with 15 bases lying between them. The germline V gene encodes CDR1 SGHTA and CDR2 FQGNSA. The CDR3: CASSFGSTLTDTQYF. CDR3 DNA sequence: TGTGCCAGCAGTTTCGGGAGTACCCTCACAGATACGCAGTATTTT.

This clonotype was seen at least ten times. The rearrangement links TRBV7-8 to TRBJ2-7; 8 bases fit TRBD1. The CDR3 extends over 16 amino acids. Germline-derived CDR1 and CDR2 are SGHVS and FQNEAQ. The V segment lost 4 bases and the J segment 0 bases; nucleotides outside the gene matches: 8. CDR3 coding DNA: TGTGCCAGCAGCTACAAAAGGACAGGGAGCTCCTACGAGCAGTACTTC. Protein: CASSYKRTGSSYEQYF.

This clonotype has at least ten counts. The V and J genes are TRBV5-1 and TRBJ1-1; D uncertain. Trimming left V 0 bases short and J 1 base short, with 7 bases between. Germline lookup yields CDR1 SGHRS and CDR2 YFSETQ. The CDR3 contains 14 residues. CDR3 residues: CASSLVGQNTEAFF. The DNA of the CDR3 is TGCGCCAGCAGCTTGGTGGGCCAGAACACTGAAGCTTTCTTT. The variable domain in full, completed from reference TRBV5-1 and TRBJ1-1, reads KAGVTQTPRYLIKTRGQQVTLSCSPISGHRSVSWYQQTPGQGLQFLFEYFSETQRNKGNFPGRFSGRQFSNSRSEMNVSTLELGDSALYLCASSLVGQNTEAFFGQGTRLTVV.

Only a few counts were recorded for this clonotype. This sequence joins TRBV2 and TRBJ2-1; D perhaps matches TRBD2 (5 bases). CDR1 is SNHLY and CDR2 is FYNNEI in the germline V gene. The CDR3 has 10 amino acids. The V end lost 5 bases, the J end lost 15 bases, and 11 bases lay between the germline ends. The CDR3 loop is CASSLTRWFF. The CDR3 DNA reads TGTGCCAGCAGTCTAACTAGATGGTTCTTC.

This clonotype was counted ten times or more. This rearrangement joins TRBV12-3 or TRBV12-4 to TRBJ1-1, with unresolved D. This CDR3 contains 14 residues. The germline V and J ends were trimmed by 5 bases and 5 bases, with 15 bases remaining between them. Written as DNA, the CDR3 is TGTGCCAGCAGTCCTACGGTGGGAGGGACTGAAGCTTTCTTT. This gives the protein CASSPTVGGTEAFF.

This clonotype was detected ten times or more. The rearrangement links TRBV20-1 to TRBJ2-5, with D possibly being TRBD2 (5 bases). V lost 0 bases, J lost 5 bases, and 10 bases lay in between. This CDR3 spans 13 amino acids. Germline V gives CDR1 DFQATT, CDR2 SNEGSKA (reference sequence). CDR3 in DNA: TGCAGTGCTAGAGATCTCGAGCGGGAGACCCAGTACTTC. This sequence encodes CSARDLERETQYF.

Regarding this clonotype: A clone one base away is much larger, so this may be a read error. V is TRBV7-3 and J is TRBJ2-7, with 13 bases fitting TRBD2. J was trimmed by 9 bases and V by 4 bases; bases with no gene match: 9. This CDR3 comprises 15 residues. Per germline, CDR1 SGHTA and CDR2 FQGTGA. CDR3 sequence: CASSSGLAGVSGQYF. DNA for the CDR3: TGTGCCAGCAGCTCTGGACTAGCGGGAGTCTCCGGGCAGTACTTC.